A selection of T cell receptor beta chains follows, all from one sample in a study of Ad26.COV2.S vaccination and SARS-CoV-2 variants. TCRdb keeps only in-frame clones here, not all; method: immunoSEQ multiplex PCR. The table lists hundreds of thousands of clones, 89% of them singletons. Source: peripheral blood, taken in a trial of Ad26.COV2.S vaccine versus placebo. Every receptor here comes from a person aged 18-65 years who received the Ad26.COV2.S COVID-19 vaccine or a placebo. CDR3s include the opening cysteine and the closing phenylalanine or tryptophan. The D gene is left open where the match is weak. Not all rows give a size; the values are once, few, many and, for expanded clones, a class.

clone_size: NA; d_call: NA; v_call: TRBV6-6; j_call: TRBJ2-5; cdr3_aa: CASSKTRGETQYF; cdr3_nt: TGTGCCAGCAGCAAAACTCGAGGGGAGACCCAGTACTTC
clone_size: NA; d_call: TRBD2; v_call: TRBV27; j_call: TRBJ2-7; cdr3_aa: CASSLTPGGPYEQYF; cdr3_nt: TGTGCCAGCAGCCTTACCCCGGGAGGCCCCTACGAGCAGTACTTC
clone_size: NA; d_call: TRBD1; v_call: TRBV2; j_call: TRBJ2-3; cdr3_aa: CASSQNRGITDTQYF; cdr3_nt: TGTGCCAGCAGTCAGAACAGGGGGATCACAGATACGCAGTATTTT
clone_size: NA; d_call: NA; v_call: TRBV7-3; j_call: TRBJ2-4; cdr3_aa: CASSLLVGQIQYF; cdr3_nt: TGTGCCAGCAGCTTACTTGTGGGGCAGATTCAGTACTTC
clone_size: NA; d_call: NA; v_call: TRBV11-1; j_call: TRBJ2-5; cdr3_aa: CASSSSPGHFQETQYF; cdr3_nt: TGTGCCAGCAGCTCTAGTCCGGGACATTTCCAAGAGACCCAGTACTTC
clone_size: NA; d_call: NA; v_call: TRBV6-2/TRBV6-3; j_call: TRBJ2-3; cdr3_aa: CASTPGQISTDTQYF; cdr3_nt: TGTGCCAGCACCCCTGGGCAGATTAGCACAGATACGCAGTATTTT
clone_size: NA; d_call: NA; v_call: TRBV29-1; j_call: TRBJ1-2; cdr3_aa: CSVGDSPIRGYTF; cdr3_nt: TGCAGCGTTGGCGACAGTCCCATCCGTGGCTACACCTTC
clone_size: NA; d_call: TRBD2; v_call: TRBV11-2; j_call: TRBJ2-1; cdr3_aa: CASSLRGAGGGEQFF; cdr3_nt: TGTGCCAGCAGCCTCCGGGGAGCGGGGGGCGGTGAGCAGTTCTTC
clone_size: once; d_call: TRBD1; v_call: TRBV25-1; j_call: TRBJ1-5; cdr3_aa: CASSVQGAKGPQHF; cdr3_nt: TGTGCCAGCAGTGTCCAGGGGGCGAAAGGACCCCAGCATTTT
clone_size: NA; d_call: NA; v_call: TRBV9; j_call: TRBJ1-2; cdr3_aa: CASSPEGWDYGYTF; cdr3_nt: TGTGCCAGCAGCCCCGAGGGGTGGGACTATGGCTACACCTTC
clone_size: NA; d_call: TRBD2; v_call: TRBV5-1; j_call: TRBJ2-1; cdr3_aa: CASSASGGHNEQFF; cdr3_nt: TGCGCCAGCAGCGCCAGCGGGGGACACAATGAGCAGTTCTTC
clone_size: NA; d_call: NA; v_call: TRBV4-2; j_call: TRBJ2-1; cdr3_aa: CASSPIPGKYNEQFF; cdr3_nt: TGTGCCAGCAGCCCGATTCCGGGAAAATACAATGAGCAGTTCTTC
clone_size: once; d_call: TRBD2; v_call: TRBV6-5; j_call: TRBJ2-7; cdr3_aa: CASSYSLGGSPYEQYF; cdr3_nt: TGTGCCAGCAGTTACTCTCTGGGGGGGTCGCCCTACGAGCAGTACTTC
clone_size: NA; d_call: NA; v_call: TRBV3-1/TRBV3-2; j_call: TRBJ1-1; cdr3_aa: CASSRARTLTEAFF; cdr3_nt: TGTGCCAGCAGCCGCGCGCGTACGCTCACTGAAGCTTTCTTT
clone_size: NA; d_call: TRBD2; v_call: TRBV14; j_call: TRBJ2-1; cdr3_aa: CASSLLAGGPVQFF; cdr3_nt: TGTGCCAGCAGCCTGCTGGCGGGAGGGCCGGTGCAGTTCTTC
clone_size: NA; d_call: NA; v_call: TRBV12-3/TRBV12-4; j_call: TRBJ1-6; cdr3_aa: CASSYRGNSPLHF; cdr3_nt: TGTGCCAGCAGTTATAGGGGGAATTCACCCCTCCACTTT
clone_size: NA; d_call: NA; v_call: TRBV6-5; j_call: TRBJ1-1; cdr3_aa: CASSSRGRQGSEAFF; cdr3_nt: TGTGCCAGCAGTTCCCGAGGGAGGCAGGGCTCTGAAGCTTTCTTT
clone_size: NA; d_call: NA; v_call: TRBV16; j_call: TRBJ2-7; cdr3_aa: CASSQWLGHEQYF; cdr3_nt: TGTGCCAGCAGCCAATGGCTGGGCCACGAGCAGTACTTC
clone_size: once; d_call: NA; v_call: TRBV30; j_call: TRBJ1-1; cdr3_aa: CACSPRGTEAFF; cdr3_nt: TGTGCCTGTTCCCCCAGGGGAACTGAAGCTTTCTTT
clone_size: NA; d_call: NA; v_call: TRBV5-6; j_call: TRBJ2-2; cdr3_aa: CASSLIGDAGELFF; cdr3_nt: TGTGCCAGCAGCTTGATAGGGGATGCCGGGGAGCTGTTTTTT
clone_size: NA; d_call: NA; v_call: TRBV4-1; j_call: TRBJ2-2; cdr3_aa: CASSQQQGTTGELFF; cdr3_nt: TGCGCCAGCAGCCAACAGCAGGGGACCACCGGGGAGCTGTTTTTT
clone_size: once; d_call: NA; v_call: TRBV27; j_call: TRBJ1-1; cdr3_aa: CASSSGTGVGNTEAFF; cdr3_nt: TGTGCCAGCAGTTCCGGTACAGGAGTAGGGAACACTGAAGCTTTCTTT
clone_size: NA; d_call: NA; v_call: TRBV10-1; j_call: TRBJ2-7; cdr3_aa: CASSGVSGTLYEQYF; cdr3_nt: TGCGCCAGCAGTGGGGTTAGCGGAACCCTCTACGAGCAGTACTTC
clone_size: NA; d_call: NA; v_call: TRBV5-6; j_call: TRBJ1-2; cdr3_aa: CASSLVDREYGYTF; cdr3_nt: TGTGCCAGCAGCTTGGTGGACAGAGAATATGGCTACACCTTC
clone_size: NA; d_call: NA; v_call: TRBV15; j_call: TRBJ2-5; cdr3_aa: CATSRDPSPKETQYF; cdr3_nt: TGTGCCACCAGCAGAGATCCCAGCCCCAAAGAGACCCAGTACTTC
clone_size: NA; d_call: NA; v_call: TRBV5-6; j_call: TRBJ1-2; cdr3_aa: CASSQAPETYGYTF; cdr3_nt: TGTGCCAGCAGCCAGGCCCCGGAGACATATGGCTACACCTTC